These 2 T cell receptor beta chains were all obtained from the same sample, sequenced in a study of T cell responses to AZD1222 COVID-19 vaccine. Some clones are missing from TCRdb's copy, which holds only in-frame ones; the method was immunoSEQ multiplex PCR. The data hold 150,000 to 200,000 clones, with around nine tenths observed a single time. Source: peripheral blood, taken on day 0 of AZD1222 vaccination. The receptors originated from an adult in good health.

The V and J genes are TRBV27 and TRBJ1-6; possible D gene TRBD1, 5 bases. Germline V gene lookup returns CDR1 MNHEY and CDR2 SMNVEV (reference sequence). Trimming took 4 bases from V and 10 from J, leaving 20 bases between them. This CDR3 region has 16 residues. In DNA form, the CDR3 reads TGTGCCAGCAGTTGGAAATTGACCTCTTCAGGGTCACCCCTCCACTTT. It specifies CASSWKLTSSGSPLHF.

The CDR3 region is CASSLAPANTEAFF. CDR3 nucleotide sequence: TGCGCCAGCAGCTTGGCGCCAGCGAACACTGAAGCTTTCTTT. V is TRBV5-1 and J is TRBJ1-1; D is ambiguous. The germline V gene encodes CDR1 SGHRS and CDR2 YFSETQ. The CDR3 covers 14 residues. V lost 0 bases, J lost 1 base, and 7 bases lay in between.